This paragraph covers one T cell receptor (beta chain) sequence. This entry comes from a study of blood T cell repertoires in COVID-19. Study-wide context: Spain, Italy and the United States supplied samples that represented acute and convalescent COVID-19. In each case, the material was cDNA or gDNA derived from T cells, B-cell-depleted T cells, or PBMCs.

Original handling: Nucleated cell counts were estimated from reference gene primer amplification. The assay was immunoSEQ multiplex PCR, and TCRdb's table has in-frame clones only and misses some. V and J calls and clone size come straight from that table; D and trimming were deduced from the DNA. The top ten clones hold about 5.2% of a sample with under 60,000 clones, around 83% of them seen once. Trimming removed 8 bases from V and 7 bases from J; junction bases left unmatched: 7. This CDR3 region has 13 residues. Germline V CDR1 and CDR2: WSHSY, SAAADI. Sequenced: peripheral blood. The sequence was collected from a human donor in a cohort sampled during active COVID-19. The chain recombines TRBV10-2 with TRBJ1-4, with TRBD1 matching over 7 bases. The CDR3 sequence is CASGSGQFEKLFF. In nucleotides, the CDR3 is TGCGCCAGCGGATCGGGACAGTTTGAAAAACTGTTTTTT.